This section outlines one T cell receptor (beta chain) sequence together with its context. The antigen is undetermined. Authors' analysis steps: Filtering differed for immunoSEQ, which gave only junction sequences without quality scores. Only in-frame clones appear in the TCRdb table, and some are missing; sequencing was by immunoSEQ multiplex PCR. That table gives V, J and clone size, and the DNA gave D and trimming. Of 2 million to 2.5 million clones listed, roughly 93% are singletons. This entry is derived from a study of shared clonotypes between healthy human individuals. Study observations and caveats: Only blood was sampled; tissue repertoires likely differ. Clonotype sharing among the donors was expected to vary with sequencing depth.

V was cut by 6 bases and J by 0 bases, with 9 bases left in between. Germline CDR1 is MNHNS and CDR2 is SASEGT. CDR3 length equals 13 residues. Every one of the donors was a Caucasian adult that lived in Nashville, Tennessee. The receptor comes from a man aged 18 to 30 in good health. Some clones in this sample may be carry-over from other donors' samples. Input material: naive CD4+ T cells from PBMCs. Stated subset: CD45RA+ positively selected. The chain links TRBV6-1 to TRBJ2-7, with D unresolved. CDR3 amino acids: CASRVGLSYEQYF. CDR3 bases: TGTGCCAGCAGGGTCGGCCTCTCCTACGAGCAGTACTTC.